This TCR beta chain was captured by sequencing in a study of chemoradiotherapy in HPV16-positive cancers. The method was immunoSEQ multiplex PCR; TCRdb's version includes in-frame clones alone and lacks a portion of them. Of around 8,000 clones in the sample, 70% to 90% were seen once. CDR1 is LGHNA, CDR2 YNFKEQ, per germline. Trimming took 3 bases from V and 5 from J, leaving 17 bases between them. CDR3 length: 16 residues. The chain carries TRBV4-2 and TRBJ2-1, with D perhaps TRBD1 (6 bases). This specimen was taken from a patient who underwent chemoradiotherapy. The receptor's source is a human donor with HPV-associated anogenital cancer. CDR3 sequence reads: CASSQVTGLGHNEQFF. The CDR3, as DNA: TGTGCCAGCAGCCAGGTCACAGGGCTTGGGCACAATGAGCAGTTCTTC.